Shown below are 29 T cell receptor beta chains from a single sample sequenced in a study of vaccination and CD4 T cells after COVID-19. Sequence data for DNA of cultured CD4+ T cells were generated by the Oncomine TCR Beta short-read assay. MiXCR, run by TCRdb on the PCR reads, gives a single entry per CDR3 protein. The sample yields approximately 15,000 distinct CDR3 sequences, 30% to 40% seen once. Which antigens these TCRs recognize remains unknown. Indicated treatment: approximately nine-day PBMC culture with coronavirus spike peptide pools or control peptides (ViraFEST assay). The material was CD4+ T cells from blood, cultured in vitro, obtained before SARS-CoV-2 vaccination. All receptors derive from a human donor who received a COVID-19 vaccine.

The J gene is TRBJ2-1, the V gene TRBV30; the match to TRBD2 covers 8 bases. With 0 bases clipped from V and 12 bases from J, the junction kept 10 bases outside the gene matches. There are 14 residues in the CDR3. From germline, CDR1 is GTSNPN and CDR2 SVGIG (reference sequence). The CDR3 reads CAWSVRGTSGLQFF. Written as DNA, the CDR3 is TGTGCCTGGAGTGTACGCGGTACTAGCGGATTGCAGTTCTTC.

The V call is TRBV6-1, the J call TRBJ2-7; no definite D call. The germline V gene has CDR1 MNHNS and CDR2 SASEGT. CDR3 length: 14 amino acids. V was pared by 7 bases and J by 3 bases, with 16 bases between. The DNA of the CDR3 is TGTGCCAGCATTCCCCTCCCGATCAGCTACGAGCAGTACTTC. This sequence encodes CASIPLPISYEQYF.

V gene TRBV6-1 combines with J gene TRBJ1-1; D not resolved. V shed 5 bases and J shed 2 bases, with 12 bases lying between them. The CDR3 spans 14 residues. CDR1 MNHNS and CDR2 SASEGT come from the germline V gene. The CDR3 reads CASSRPGVNTEAFF. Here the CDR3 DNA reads TGTGCCAGCAGTCGGCCGGGAGTTAACACTGAAGCTTTCTTT.

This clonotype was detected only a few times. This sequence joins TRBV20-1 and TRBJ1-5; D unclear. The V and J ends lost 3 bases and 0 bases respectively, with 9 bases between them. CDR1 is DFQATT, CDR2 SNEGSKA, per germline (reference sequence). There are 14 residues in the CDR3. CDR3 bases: TGCAGTGCTAGGCCCGGGAATAGCAATCAGCCCCAGCATTTT. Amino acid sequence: CSARPGNSNQPQHF.

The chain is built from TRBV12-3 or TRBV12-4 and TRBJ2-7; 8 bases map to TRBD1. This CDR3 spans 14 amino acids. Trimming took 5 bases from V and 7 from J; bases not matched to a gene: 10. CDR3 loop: CASSITRTGSEQYF. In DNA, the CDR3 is TGTGCCAGCAGTATAACGCGGACAGGGAGTGAGCAGTACTTC.

The CDR3 DNA follows: TGCGCCAGCAGCTTGGGCGACTTCACAGATACGCAGTATTTT. Protein sequence: CASSLGDFTDTQYF. The chain joins TRBV5-1 to TRBJ2-3; D gene unclear. The V and J ends lost 0 bases and 2 bases respectively, with 7 bases between them. Germline CDR1 is SGHRS and CDR2 is YFSETQ. CDR3 length: 14 residues.

In DNA, the CDR3 is TGTGCCAGCAGTGGACTAGCGGGGGGCCCAGGAGATACGCAGTATTTT. It codes for CASSGLAGGPGDTQYF. V and J are TRBV6-1 and TRBJ2-3; TRBD2 agrees at 13 bases. Germline values: CDR1 MNHNS, CDR2 SASEGT. CDR3 length: 16 amino acids. J lost 5 bases, V lost 4 bases, and 6 bases had no gene match.

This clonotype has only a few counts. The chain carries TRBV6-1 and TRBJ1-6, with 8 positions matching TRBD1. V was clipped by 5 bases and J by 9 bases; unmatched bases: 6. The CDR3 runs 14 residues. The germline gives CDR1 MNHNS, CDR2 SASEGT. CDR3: CASSRQGFGSPLHF. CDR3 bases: TGTGCCAGCAGTCGACAGGGGTTCGGTTCACCCCTCCACTTT.

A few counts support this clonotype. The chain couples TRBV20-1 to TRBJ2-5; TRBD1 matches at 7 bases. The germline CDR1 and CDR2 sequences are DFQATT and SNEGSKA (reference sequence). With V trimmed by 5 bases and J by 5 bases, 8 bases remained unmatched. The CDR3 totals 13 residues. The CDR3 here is CSADTGVGETQYF. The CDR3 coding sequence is TGCAGTGCTGACACAGGGGTGGGGGAGACCCAGTACTTC.

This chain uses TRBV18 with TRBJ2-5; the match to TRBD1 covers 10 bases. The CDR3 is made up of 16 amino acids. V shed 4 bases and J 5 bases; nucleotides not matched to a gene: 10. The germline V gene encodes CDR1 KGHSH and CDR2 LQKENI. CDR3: CASSLAGTGVVETQYF. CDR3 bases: TGTGCCAGCTCACTGGCCGGGACAGGGGTAGTGGAGACCCAGTACTTC.

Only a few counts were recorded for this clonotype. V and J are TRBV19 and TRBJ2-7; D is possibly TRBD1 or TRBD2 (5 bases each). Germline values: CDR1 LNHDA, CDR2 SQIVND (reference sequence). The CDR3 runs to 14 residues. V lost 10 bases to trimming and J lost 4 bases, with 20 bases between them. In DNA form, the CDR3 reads TGTGCCACTACGGCTTGGGGGAGTCCGTACGAGCAGTACTTC. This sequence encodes CATTAWGSPYEQYF.

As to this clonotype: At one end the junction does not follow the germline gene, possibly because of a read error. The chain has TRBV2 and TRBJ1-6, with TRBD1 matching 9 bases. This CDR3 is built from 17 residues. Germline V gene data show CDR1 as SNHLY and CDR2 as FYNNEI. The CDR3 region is CASNWPFGTGFSSSLHF. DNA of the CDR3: TGTGCCAGCAATTGGCCATTTGGGACAGGGTTTAGTTCATCCCTCCACTTT.

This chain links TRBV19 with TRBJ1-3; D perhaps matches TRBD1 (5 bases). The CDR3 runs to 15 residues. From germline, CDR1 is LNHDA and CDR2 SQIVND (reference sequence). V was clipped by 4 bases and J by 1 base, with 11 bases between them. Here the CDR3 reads CASSNKGLSGNTIYF. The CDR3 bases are TGTGCCAGTAGTAACAAGGGGCTTTCTGGAAACACCATATATTTT.

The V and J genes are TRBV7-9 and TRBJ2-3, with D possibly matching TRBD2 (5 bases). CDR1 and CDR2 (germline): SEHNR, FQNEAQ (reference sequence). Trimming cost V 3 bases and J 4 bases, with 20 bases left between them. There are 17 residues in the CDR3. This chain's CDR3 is CASSFRLALPPSDTQYF. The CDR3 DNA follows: TGTGCCAGCAGCTTTCGCCTAGCTCTACCTCCATCAGATACGCAGTATTTT. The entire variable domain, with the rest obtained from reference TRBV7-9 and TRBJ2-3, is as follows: DTGVSQNPRHKITKRGQNVTFRCDPISEHNRLYWYRQTLGQGPEFLTYFQNEAQLEKSRLLSDRFSAERPKGSFSTLEIQRTEQGDSAMYLCASSFRLALPPSDTQYFGPGTRLTVL.

CDR3 region: CASSEAFLGQGAANYGYTF. CDR3 nucleotide sequence: TGTGCCAGCAGTGAAGCTTTTTTGGGACAGGGAGCCGCTAACTATGGCTACACCTTC. This chain joins TRBV6-1 and TRBJ1-2, with 9 bases that match TRBD1. The CDR3 spans 19 residues. The V segment lost 0 bases and the J segment 0 bases; nucleotides outside the gene matches: 11. CDR1 and CDR2 from the germline V gene are MNHNS and SASEGT.

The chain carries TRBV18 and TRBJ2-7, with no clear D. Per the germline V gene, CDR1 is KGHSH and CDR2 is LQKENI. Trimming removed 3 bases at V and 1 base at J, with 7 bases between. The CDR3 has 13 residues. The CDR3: CASSPGRSYEQYF. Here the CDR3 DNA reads TGTGCCAGCTCACCGGGAAGATCCTACGAGCAGTACTTC.

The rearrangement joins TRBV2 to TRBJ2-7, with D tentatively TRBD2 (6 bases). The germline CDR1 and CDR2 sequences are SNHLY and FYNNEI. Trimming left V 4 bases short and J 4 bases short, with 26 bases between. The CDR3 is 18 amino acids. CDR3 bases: TGTGCCAGCAGTGGAACGGAGGGGCGCTGGACGTATTTATACGAGCAGTACTTC. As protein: CASSGTEGRWTYLYEQYF.

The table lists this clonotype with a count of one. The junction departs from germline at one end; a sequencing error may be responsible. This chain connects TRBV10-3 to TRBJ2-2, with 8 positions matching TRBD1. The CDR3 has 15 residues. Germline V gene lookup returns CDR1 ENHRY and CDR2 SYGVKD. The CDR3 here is CAFSATGGSTGELFF. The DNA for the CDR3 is TGTGCCTTCAGTGCCACAGGGGGAAGCACCGGGGAGCTGTTTTTT.

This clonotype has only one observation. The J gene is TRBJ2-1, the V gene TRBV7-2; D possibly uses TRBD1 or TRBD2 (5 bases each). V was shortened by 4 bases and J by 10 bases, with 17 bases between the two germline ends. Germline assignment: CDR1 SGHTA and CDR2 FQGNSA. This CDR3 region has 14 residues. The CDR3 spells CASSSVGAYREQFF. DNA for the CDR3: TGTGCCAGCAGCTCCGTCGGGGCCTACAGGGAGCAGTTCTTC.

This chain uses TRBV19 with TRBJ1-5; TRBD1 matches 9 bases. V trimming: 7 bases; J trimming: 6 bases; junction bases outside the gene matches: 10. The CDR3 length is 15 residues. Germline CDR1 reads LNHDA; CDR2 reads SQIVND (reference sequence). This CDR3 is CASTQYGTGIQPQHF. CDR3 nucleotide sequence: TGTGCCAGTACTCAGTACGGGACAGGGATTCAGCCCCAGCATTTT.

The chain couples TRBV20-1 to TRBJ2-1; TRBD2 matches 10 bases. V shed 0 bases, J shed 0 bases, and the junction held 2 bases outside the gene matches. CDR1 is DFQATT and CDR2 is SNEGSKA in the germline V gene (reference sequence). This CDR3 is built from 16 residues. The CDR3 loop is CSARDSGGSSYNEQFF. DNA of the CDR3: TGCAGTGCTAGAGATAGCGGGGGGAGCTCCTACAATGAGCAGTTCTTC.

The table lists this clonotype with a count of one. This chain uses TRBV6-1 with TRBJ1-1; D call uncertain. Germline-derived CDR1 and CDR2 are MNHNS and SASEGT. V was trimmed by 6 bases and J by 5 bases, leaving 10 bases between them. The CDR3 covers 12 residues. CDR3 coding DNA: TGTGCCAGCAGCAAAGAGTATACTGAAGCTTTCTTT. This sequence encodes CASSKEYTEAFF.

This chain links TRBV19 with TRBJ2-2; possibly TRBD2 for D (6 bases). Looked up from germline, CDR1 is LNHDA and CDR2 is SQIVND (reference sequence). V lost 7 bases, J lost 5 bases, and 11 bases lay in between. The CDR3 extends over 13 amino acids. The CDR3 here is CASTRGLTGELFF. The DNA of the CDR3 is TGTGCCAGTACCCGCGGACTAACCGGGGAGCTGTTTTTT.

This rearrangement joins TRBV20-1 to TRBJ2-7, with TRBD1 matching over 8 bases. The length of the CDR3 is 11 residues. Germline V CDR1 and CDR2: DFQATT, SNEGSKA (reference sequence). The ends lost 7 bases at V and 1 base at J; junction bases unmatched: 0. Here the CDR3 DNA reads TGCAGTGGACAGGGGTCCTACGAGCAGTACTTC. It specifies CSGQGSYEQYF.

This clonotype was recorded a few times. Written as DNA, the CDR3 is TGTGCCAGCAGTTACTCGTTGCGGGGGGGCAGAGATACGCAGTATTTT. Its protein is CASSYSLRGGRDTQYF. This sequence joins TRBV6-5 and TRBJ2-3; 9 nucleotides match TRBD2. The V and J ends lost 0 bases and 5 bases, in that order; junction bases with no gene match: 6. From germline, CDR1 is MNHEY and CDR2 SVGAGI. This CDR3 region has 16 residues.

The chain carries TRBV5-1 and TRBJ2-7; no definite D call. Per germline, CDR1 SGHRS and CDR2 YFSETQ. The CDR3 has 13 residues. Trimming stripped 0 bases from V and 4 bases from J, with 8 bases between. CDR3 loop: CASSLDRKYEQYF. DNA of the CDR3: TGCGCCAGCAGCTTGGACAGAAAGTACGAGCAGTACTTC.

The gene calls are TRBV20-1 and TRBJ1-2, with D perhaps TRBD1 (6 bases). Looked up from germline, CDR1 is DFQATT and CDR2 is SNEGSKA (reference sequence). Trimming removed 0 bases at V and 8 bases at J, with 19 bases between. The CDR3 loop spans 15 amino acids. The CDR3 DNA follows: TGCAGTGCTAGAGATCCAGCCAGGGGCTTAATAGGCTACACCTTC. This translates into CSARDPARGLIGYTF.

The CDR3 region is CASSFSGGQETQYF. Written as DNA, the CDR3 is TGCGCCAGCAGCTTTAGCGGGGGCCAAGAGACCCAGTACTTC. V gene TRBV5-1 combines with J gene TRBJ2-5; 9 nucleotides align to TRBD2. The CDR3 sequence is 14 residues long. With 2 bases clipped from V and 1 base from J, the junction kept 0 bases outside the gene matches. Germline V gene lookup returns CDR1 SGHRS and CDR2 YFSETQ.

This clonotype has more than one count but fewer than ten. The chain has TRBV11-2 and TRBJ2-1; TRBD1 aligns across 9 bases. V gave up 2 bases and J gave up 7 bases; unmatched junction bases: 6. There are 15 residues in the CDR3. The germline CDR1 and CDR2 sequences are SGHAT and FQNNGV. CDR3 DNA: TGTGCCAGCAGCTTATCGTGGGGACAGGGAAATGAGCAGTTCTTC. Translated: CASSLSWGQGNEQFF. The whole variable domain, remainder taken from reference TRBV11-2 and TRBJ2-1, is EAGVAQSPRYKIIEKRQSVAFWCNPISGHATLYWYQQILGQGPKLLIQFQNNGVVDDSQLPKDRFSAERLKGVDSTLKIQPAKLEDSAVYLCASSLSWGQGNEQFFGPGTRLTVL.